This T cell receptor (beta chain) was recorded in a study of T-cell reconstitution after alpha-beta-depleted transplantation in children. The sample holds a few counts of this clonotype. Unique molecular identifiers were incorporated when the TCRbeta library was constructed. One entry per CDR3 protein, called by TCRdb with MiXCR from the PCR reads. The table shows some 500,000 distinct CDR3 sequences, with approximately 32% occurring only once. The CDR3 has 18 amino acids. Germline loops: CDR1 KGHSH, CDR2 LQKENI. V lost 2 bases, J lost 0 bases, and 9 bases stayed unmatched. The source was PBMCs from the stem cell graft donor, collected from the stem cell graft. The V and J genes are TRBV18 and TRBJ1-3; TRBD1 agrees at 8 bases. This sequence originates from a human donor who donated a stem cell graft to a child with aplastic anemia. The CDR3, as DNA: TGTGCCAGCTCACCAGGGACAGGTGTATTAAGCTCTGGAAACACCATATATTTT. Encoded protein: CASSPGTGVLSSGNTIYF. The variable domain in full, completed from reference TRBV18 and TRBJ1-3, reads NAGVMQNPRHLVRRRGQEARLRCSPMKGHSHVYWYRQLPEEGLKFMVYLQKENIIDESGMPKERFSAEFPKEGPSILRIQQVVRGDSAAYFCASSPGTGVLSSGNTIYFGEGSWLTVV.